One sample yielded the 18 T cell receptor beta chains listed below, sequenced in a study of blood T cells in healthy people across ages. Using a J-beta primer mix together with a sample-barcoded 5' primer, a second PCR was run for roughly 6 to 12 cycles. In TCRdb, the 5' RACE reads were re-called with MiXCR into one record per CDR3 protein. This table holds about 1.4 million distinct CDR3 sequences, approximately 59% found once. Input material: blood. The receptors come from a man younger than 35 in good health.

The chain recombines TRBV11-3 with TRBJ2-5, with 9 positions matching TRBD2. The better agreement between TRBJ2-7 and the DNA end casts doubt on the J call. The CDR3 has 14 residues. Germline V gene sequence: CDR1 SGHNT, CDR2 YENEEA. The CDR3 coding sequence is TGTGCCAGCAGCTTAGGAGCGGGAGGTGGCGAGCAGTACTTC. Translated, it gives CASSLGAGGGEQYF.

The chain carries TRBV7-9 and TRBJ1-6; tentatively, D is TRBD1 (5 bases). Per germline, CDR1 SEHNR and CDR2 FQNEAQ (reference sequence). The CDR3 has 13 amino acids. The V end lost 4 bases, the J end lost 5 bases, and 6 bases lay between the germline ends. The CDR3 spells CASSWGNNSPLHF. As DNA, the CDR3 is TGTGCCAGCAGCTGGGGCAATAATTCACCCCTCCACTTT.

This clonotype has just one count. One end of the junction fails to match germline, which may point to a read error. The CDR3 DNA is TGTGCTAGCAGCTTTACCGGGACGGACTACAATGAGCAGTTCTTC. This codes for CASSFTGTDYNEQFF. V usage is TRBV5-6 and J usage is TRBJ2-1; D may correspond to TRBD1 or TRBD2 (5 bases each). Germline lookup yields CDR1 SGHDT and CDR2 YYEEEE. The CDR3 has 15 amino acids.

The V gene is TRBV20-1, the J gene TRBJ2-3; 8 nucleotides match TRBD2. The CDR3 runs to 17 residues. V shed 1 base, J shed 1 base, and the junction held 10 bases outside the gene matches. CDR1 is DFQATT, CDR2 SNEGSKA, per germline (reference sequence). The CDR3: CSARGLFAAGGTDTQYF. The CDR3 region has the DNA TGCAGTGCTAGAGGCCTATTTGCAGCGGGAGGCACAGATACGCAGTATTTT.

V is TRBV20-1 and J is TRBJ2-7; TRBD1 matches 7 bases. Unmatched junction bases numbered 7, after V lost 5 bases and J lost 0 bases. This CDR3 comprises 14 residues. Germline CDR1 and CDR2: DFQATT and SNEGSKA (reference sequence). This CDR3 reads CSAVGTAVSYEQYF. CDR3 DNA sequence: TGCAGTGCTGTCGGGACAGCAGTCTCCTACGAGCAGTACTTC.

In DNA form, the CDR3 reads TGTGCCAGCGGACCGTGGGACGGACGCTACTACGAGCAGTACTTC. The encoded protein is CASGPWDGRYYEQYF. V usage is TRBV21-1 and J usage is TRBJ2-7; the table assigns TRBD1, which was not confirmed against the DNA. TRBV21-1 is classified as a pseudogene. The CDR3 has 15 residues.

The chain combines TRBV29-1 with TRBJ2-7; a possible D gene is TRBD2 (5 bases). Trimming pared 4 bases from V and 7 bases from J, leaving 20 bases between. Germline V gene sequence: CDR1 SQVTM, CDR2 ANQGSEA. CDR3 length: 14 residues. Written as DNA, the CDR3 is TGCAGCGTTGTTGGCGGGTCCATCTACAATGAGCAGTACTTC. Its protein is CSVVGGSIYNEQYF.

This sequence joins TRBV3-1 and TRBJ1-5; no clear D. The CDR3 runs 14 residues. With 0 bases removed from V and 4 bases from J, the gap between germline ends came to 7 bases. CDR1 LGHDT and CDR2 YNNKEL come from the germline V gene (reference sequence). CDR3: CASSQEPGNQPQHF. CDR3 sequence (DNA): TGTGCCAGCAGCCAAGAGCCGGGGAATCAGCCCCAGCATTTT.

In DNA form, the CDR3 reads TGTGCCAGCAGCGTAGCATCGAGACGGTCCTCCTACGAGCAGTACTTC. Translation gives CASSVASRRSSYEQYF. The rearrangement links TRBV9 to TRBJ2-7, with D uncertain. Deletions cut 0 bases from V and 0 bases from J, with 13 bases between. Germline lookup yields CDR1 SGDLS and CDR2 YYNGEE. The CDR3 is 16 residues long.

The J gene is TRBJ2-2, the V gene TRBV12-3 or TRBV12-4; no definite D call. CDR3 length: 15 residues. V was pared by 5 bases and J by 6 bases, with 16 bases between. Written as DNA, the CDR3 is TGTGCCAGCAGTCCGCGACGTACTAAGGCCGGGGAGCTGTTTTTT. It specifies CASSPRRTKAGELFF.

J is TRBJ2-3 and V is TRBV6-5, with D possibly being TRBD1 or TRBD2 (5 bases each). The CDR3 consists of 16 residues. CDR1 and CDR2 (germline): MNHEY, SVGAGI. The V and J ends lost 6 bases and 2 bases respectively, with 18 bases between them. CDR3 residues: CASRRPGPPHTDTQYF. The CDR3 bases are TGTGCCAGCAGAAGGCCGGGGCCGCCCCACACAGATACGCAGTATTTT.

A few counts support this clonotype. V usage is TRBV29-1 and J usage is TRBJ2-3; tentatively, D is TRBD2 (6 bases). Germline CDR1 and CDR2: SQVTM and ANQGSEA. The CDR3 runs to 15 residues. Trimming removed 3 bases from V and 6 bases from J, with 19 bases in between. The CDR3 sequence is CSVDGLPTALDTQYF. For the CDR3, the DNA is TGCAGCGTTGACGGACTACCAACAGCACTGGATACGCAGTATTTT.

The sample holds a few counts of this clonotype. V usage is TRBV20-1 and J usage is TRBJ2-2; the D is unclear. The CDR3 length is 14 residues. Germline CDR1 reads DFQATT; CDR2 reads SNEGSKA (reference sequence). V dropped 1 base and J dropped 5 bases, with 11 bases sitting between them. This CDR3 is CSARVPVGTGELFF. For the CDR3, the DNA is TGCAGTGCTAGAGTCCCAGTTGGGACCGGGGAGCTGTTTTTT.

This sequence joins TRBV10-3 and TRBJ2-3, with a possible D match to TRBD2 (6 bases). This CDR3 is 14 amino acids long. V lost 8 bases to trimming and J lost 1 base, with 13 bases between them. CDR1 is ENHRY, CDR2 SYGVKD, per germline. CDR3 nucleotides: TGTGCCATCGGTTCGGGGGTGGGCACAGATACGCAGTATTTT. This translates into CAIGSGVGTDTQYF.

There are a few counts of this clonotype. The V gene is TRBV6-2 or TRBV6-3, the J gene TRBJ2-5, with 8 bases aligning to TRBD1. V dropped 2 bases and J dropped 2; count of bases not matched to a gene: 4. The CDR3 length is 15 residues. Germline V lookup: CDR1 MNHEY, CDR2 SVGEGT. Here the CDR3 DNA reads TGTGCCAGCAGTTACCCCGGACAGGGACAAGAGACCCAGTACTTC. Protein sequence: CASSYPGQGQETQYF.

The chain has TRBV2 and TRBJ2-3; a possible D gene is TRBD2 (5 bases). Trimming cost V 8 bases and J 1 base, with 19 bases left between them. Germline CDR1 reads SNHLY; CDR2 reads FYNNEI. The CDR3 length is 16 residues. The CDR3 DNA sequence: TGTGCCAGCGGACCCCCGCTAACTAGACGCACAGATACGCAGTATTTT. Translation: CASGPPLTRRTDTQYF.

This clonotype turned up a few times. The chain carries TRBV29-1 and TRBJ2-1; 8 nucleotides line up with TRBD1. This CDR3 has 12 residues. The germline gives CDR1 SQVTM, CDR2 ANQGSEA. The trim removed 4 bases at V and 6 bases at J, leaving 2 bases unmatched. The CDR3 spells CSVVQGANEQFF. CDR3 nucleotides: TGCAGCGTTGTTCAGGGGGCCAATGAGCAGTTCTTC.

In this sample, this clonotype turned up a few times. The chain joins TRBV5-1 to TRBJ2-1; TRBD2 matches 7 bases. The V gene's germline CDR1 is SGHRS and CDR2 YFSETQ. Trimming at V came to 2 bases and at J to 0 bases, leaving 5 bases not matched to a gene. CDR3 length equals 16 residues. The CDR3, as DNA: TGCGCCAGCAGCTTAAGCGGGGTGAGCTCCTACAATGAGCAGTTCTTC. This sequence encodes CASSLSGVSSYNEQFF.